These 12 T cell receptor beta chains came from one sample sequenced in a study of T cells after yellow fever vaccination. A single record per CDR3 protein comes from TCRdb applying MiXCR to the 5' RACE reads. Of 550,000 to 750,000 distinct CDR3 sequences in the sample, approximately 13% are singletons; the top ten hold over 11%. The specimen was PBMCs, collected on the day of the yellow fever booster vaccination. These receptors were taken from a man under 40 who received the YFV17D yellow fever vaccine.

The V and J genes are TRBV15 and TRBJ2-2, with 8 bases aligning to TRBD1. Germline CDR1 reads LNHNV; CDR2 reads YYDKDF (reference sequence). The ends lost 8 bases at V and 4 bases at J; junction bases unmatched: 6. The CDR3 is made up of 14 amino acids. CDR3 DNA: TGTGCCACCTCAGGGGGCCGAGGCACCGGGGAGCTGTTTTTT. As protein: CATSGGRGTGELFF. Full variable domain (outside the CDR3, taken from reference TRBV15 and TRBJ2-2): DAMVIQNPRYQVTQFGKPVTLSCSQTLNHNVMYWYQQKSSQAPKLLFHYYDKDFNNEADTPDNFQSRRPNTSFCFLDIRSPGLGDTAMYLCATSGGRGTGELFFGEGSRLTVL.

CDR3 bases: TGTGCCACCGTCTTATCCTCCTCGTTGAGCGCTAAGGGGACCCACGAGCAGTACTTC. Protein sequence: CATVLSSSLSAKGTHEQYF. The V and J genes are TRBV21-1 and TRBJ2-7; the listed D gene, TRBD1, was not tested against the DNA. TRBV21-1 is noted as a pseudogene. CDR3 length: 19 residues.

This clonotype has a handful of counts. This chain links TRBV5-4 with TRBJ2-1; D may correspond to TRBD1 or TRBD2 (5 bases each). The length of the CDR3 is 15 residues. The V end was cut by 0 bases, the J end by 4 bases, with 11 bases between. Germline loops: CDR1 SGHNT, CDR2 YYREEE (reference sequence). The CDR3 loop is CASSLETGAYNEQFF. In nucleotides, the CDR3 is TGTGCCAGCAGCTTGGAAACCGGGGCGTACAATGAGCAGTTCTTC.

The chain uses TRBV7-2 and TRBJ2-4; the D call may be TRBD1 or TRBD2 (6 bases each). Germline V gene data show CDR1 as SGHTA and CDR2 as FQGNSA. V was pared by 5 bases and J by 4 bases, with 18 bases between. The CDR3 loop spans 16 amino acids. The CDR3 here is CASSPSAGGVKNIQYF. In DNA, the CDR3 is TGTGCCAGCAGCCCTTCCGCCGGGGGCGTTAAAAACATTCAGTACTTC.

This clonotype has a handful of counts. The rearrangement joins TRBV7-8 to TRBJ1-5; D is ambiguous. The V and J ends lost 1 base and 1 base respectively, with 11 bases between them. This CDR3 comprises 16 residues. Germline V lookup: CDR1 SGHVS, CDR2 FQNEAQ. The CDR3 DNA is TGTGCCAGCAGCTTAGTGGGGAAGGAGAGCAATCAGCCCCAGCATTTT. Translation gives CASSLVGKESNQPQHF.

The table lists this clonotype with a few counts. V is TRBV28 and J is TRBJ2-7; 9 bases align to TRBD1. Germline V CDR1 and CDR2: MDHEN, SYDVKM. The length of the CDR3 is 16 residues. Trimming at V came to 4 bases and at J to 6 bases, leaving 13 bases not matched to a gene. CDR3 loop: CASSSRDRAQLLEQYF. CDR3 bases: TGTGCCAGCAGTTCGCGGGACAGGGCCCAACTCCTCGAGCAGTACTTC.

The V gene is TRBV20-1, the J gene TRBJ2-7; D is unclear. The CDR3 consists of 14 residues. Germline V CDR1 and CDR2: DFQATT, SNEGSKA (reference sequence). Trimming pared 3 bases from V and 9 bases from J, leaving 21 bases between. In nucleotides, the CDR3 is TGCAGTGCTAGTCGGCTCATGGATGTCCTTGGGCAGTACTTC. It codes for CSASRLMDVLGQYF.

DNA for the CDR3: TGTGCCAGCAGGTATACAGGGCTGTCCTACGAGCAGTACTTC. Amino acids: CASRYTGLSYEQYF. The rearrangement joins TRBV6-5 to TRBJ2-7, with D perhaps TRBD1 (6 bases). Germline CDR1 reads MNHEY; CDR2 reads SVGAGI. The ends were cut back, 6 bases at V and 1 base at J, with 13 bases in the middle. This CDR3 is built from 14 residues.

V is TRBV12-3 or TRBV12-4 and J is TRBJ2-5; the match to TRBD1 covers 9 bases. V dropped 7 bases and J dropped 4; count of bases not matched to a gene: 7. The CDR3 sequence is 14 residues long. CDR3: CASTKTGGAETQYF. For the CDR3, the DNA is TGTGCCAGCACCAAGACAGGGGGAGCAGAGACCCAGTACTTC.

This clonotype was found once. Germline and junction disagree at one end, which may indicate a read error. V gene TRBV7-9 combines with J gene TRBJ2-1; 9 positions agree with TRBD2. CDR1 and CDR2 (germline): SEHNR, FQNEAQ (reference sequence). This CDR3 contains 15 residues. Here the CDR3 reads CASILGLAGTNEQFF. The CDR3 DNA reads as TGTGCCAGCATCTTAGGCCTAGCGGGAACCAATGAGCAGTTCTTC.

The CDR3 loop reads CSAFHSGRASNEQFF. In DNA, the CDR3 is TGCAGTGCATTCCACAGCGGGAGGGCCAGCAATGAGCAGTTCTTC. This chain connects TRBV20-1 to TRBJ2-1; 10 bases fit TRBD2. Trimming cost V 6 bases and J 6 bases; bases outside gene matches: 11. The CDR3 loop spans 15 amino acids. Germline V gene data show CDR1 as DFQATT and CDR2 as SNEGSKA (reference sequence).

The gene calls are TRBV5-4 and TRBJ2-5; 8 positions match TRBD2. The junction had 9 bases not matched to a gene; V was cut back by 3 bases and J by 5 bases. This CDR3 region has 15 residues. Germline values: CDR1 SGHNT, CDR2 YYREEE (reference sequence). CDR3 residues: CASSSYGGEVETQYF. DNA for the CDR3: TGTGCCAGCAGCTCCTACGGGGGGGAGGTGGAGACCCAGTACTTC. Variable domain in full (rest from reference TRBV5-4 and TRBJ2-5): ETGVTQSPTHLIKTRGQQVTLRCSSQSGHNTVSWYQQALGQGPQFIFQYYREEENGRGNFPPRFSGLQFPNYSSELNVNALELDDSALYLCASSSYGGEVETQYFGPGTRLLVL.